This T cell receptor (beta chain) is drawn from a study of T cell responses to AZD1222 COVID-19 vaccine (dated by TCRdb to the early 2020s). Regarding the complete study: A total of approximately 240 trial participants underwent TCR sequencing, of whom some 210 received two doses of AZD1222 and about 25 received two doses of the MenACWY control vaccine. Trial participants were enrolled by age into 18-55, 56-69 and 70-plus year subgroups, with roughly 160, 29 and 62 TCR-sequenced participants respectively.

What the work shows at the level of the full study, not this receptor alone: After two AZD1222 doses, spike-specific TCR breadth and depth were significantly higher than at day 0 and than in MenACWY recipients. Because no samples from the day 14 peak response were available, repertoires could be characterized only after the peak T cell response. Participants were mostly white British and included more females than males, and it was suggested by the authors that clonal diversity may have been underestimated. The 56-69-year group was small, and its depth increase did not reach significance, likely because of low power. Vaccine-associated CD4 TCRs spanned the whole spike protein, with dominant responses in regions 160-218 and 743-854. Nearly half of unique spike-specific TCRs reportedly recognized epitopes outside regions mutated in the B.1.351 and B.1.1.7 variants. Conclusions about previously exposed vaccinees are limited because only five to seven AZD1222 recipients were SARS-CoV-2 seropositive at baseline.

The CDR3 regions of human TCRbeta chains were subjected to immunosequencing. The original methods were these. Repertoire TCRs were matched against a reference library of SARS-CoV-2-specific TCRs generated with the MIRA antigen-specificity platform. Breadth was defined as the fraction of unique TCRs that were SARS-CoV-2-associated, and depth was defined as the fraction of total T cells that were SARS-CoV-2-associated. Using the MIRA data, each spike-specific TCR was assigned both to the spike region to which the TCR was reactive and to a CD4 or CD8 class. Log10-transformed breadth and depth values were compared by one-way ANOVA with Sidak's multiple comparisons tests. The clones in this table, taken by TCRdb from immuneACCESS, are in-frame only. Not every clone is retained; where verified, under half of the shortfall comes from an unresolved V gene, and the cause of the rest is unknown. V, J and clone size derive from that table, while D and trimming were established from the DNA sequence. The sample contains roughly 70,000 clones, 89% of them found a single time. Of the sample, about 9.3% is held by the ten largest clones.

In regard to this clone: Its antigen is unknown. Within one base of it there is no much larger clone, and no base qualities were kept.

According to the germline V gene (reference sequence), CDR1 reads MNHEY and CDR2 reads SMNVEV. V is reduced by 8 bases and J by 0 bases, leaving a spacing of 14 bases between them. Its CDR3 holds 15 amino acids, cysteine through phenylalanine. The retained sequence is limited to the CDR3, 45 bases, with the frame set at the first base. Interpreted using the paper, the time point label stands for: about 28 days (+/-7) after the second vaccine dose. Because spike-specific TCR depth and breadth did not differ between the two schedules, AZD1222 recipients who got a second dose at roughly 4 weeks were pooled with those who got a second dose at roughly 12 weeks. Vaccinee samples were obtained from the UK trials COV001 and COV002, which included a single-blind randomized controlled phase 2/3 trial of AZD1222 (ChAdOx1 nCoV-19) in healthy adults. Trial participant PBMC samples were collected at day 0 and day 28 after the second dose for TCRbeta chain sequencing.

The input for sequencing was peripheral blood, taken 28 days after the second AZD1222 dose. Here the chain combines TRBV27 and TRBJ2-1; the D gene cannot be resolved reliably. The sequence came from an adult who received the AZD1222 COVID-19 vaccine. The CDR3 corresponds to CASRPGRSSYNEQFF. The DNA sequence follows: TGTGCCAGCCGCCCCGGGCGGAGCTCCTACAATGAGCAGTTCTTC.